Reported below is one TCR beta chain. The antigen is unknown. The data are from a study of OX40 agonist ivuxolimab in advanced cancers. The study's findings and limits: CD4+ T cells averaged fewer expanded clones than CD8+ T cells. Patients with a partial response at 0.1-3.0 mg/kg had among the lowest clonal expansion. Clones of CD4+ and CD8+ blood T cells grew by week 6 at doses of 0.1 to 3.0 mg/kg. The authors did not determine the antigen specificity of the expanded peripheral T cells.

Using immunoSEQ multiplex PCR, the repertoire was profiled, and TCRdb retains in-frame clones only, with some absent. Among 70,000 or so clones listed, 75% to 90% were seen once. The input for sequencing was CD4+ or CD8+ T cells sorted from blood, taken in a trial of the OX40 agonist ivuxolimab. This TCR came from an adult with an advanced solid tumor such as melanoma, head and neck, liver or kidney cancer.

Here the CDR3 reads CSASGGLGYTF. The CDR3 DNA reads as TGCAGTGCTAGTGGGGGGTTGGGCTACACCTTC. This chain links TRBV20-1 with TRBJ1-2; a possible D gene is TRBD1 (5 bases). This CDR3 spans 11 amino acids. The germline gives CDR1 DFQATT, CDR2 SNEGSKA (reference sequence). V was shortened by 3 bases and J by 8 bases, with 10 bases between the two germline ends.